These 28 T cell receptor beta chains came from one sample sequenced in a study of blood T cells in healthy people across ages. Combining a sample-barcoded 5' primer with a J-beta primer mix, a second PCR ran for roughly 7 to 12 cycles. One entry per CDR3 protein results from TCRdb running MiXCR on the 5' RACE reads. The sample shows about 1.5 million distinct CDR3 sequences, about 42% of them seen only once. The sample was blood. These receptors originate from a woman aged 18-30 years in good health.

This chain joins TRBV6-6 and TRBJ2-1, with TRBD2 matching 8 bases. Per the germline V gene, CDR1 is MNHNY and CDR2 is SVGAGI (reference sequence). The CDR3 extends over 15 amino acids. The trim removed 5 bases at V and 4 bases at J, leaving 7 bases unmatched. CDR3 residues: CASSNTGGEYNEQFF. For the CDR3, the DNA is TGTGCCAGCAGTAACACCGGGGGGGAGTACAATGAGCAGTTCTTC.

In its sample, this clonotype was seen a few times. This chain uses TRBV7-2 with TRBJ1-2; the D gene is possibly TRBD1 (6 bases). Deletions cut 4 bases from V and 8 bases from J, with 17 bases between. The length of the CDR3 is 14 residues. CDR1 is SGHTA and CDR2 is FQGNSA in the germline V gene. CDR3 in DNA: TGTGCCAGCAGCTCACCCGGGACAAGCGGGGGCTACACCTTC. It is translated as CASSSPGTSGGYTF.

This clonotype was seen ten or more times. V gene TRBV7-2 combines with J gene TRBJ2-3, with D perhaps matching TRBD1 or TRBD2 (5 bases each). Germline V gene data show CDR1 as SGHTA and CDR2 as FQGNSA. Trimming shortened V by 5 bases and J by 7 bases, and 22 bases separated the two germline ends. There are 16 residues in the CDR3. In nucleotides, the CDR3 is TGTGCCAGCAGCCCCCACGTCCAGAGGGGAGTTCATACGCAGTATTTT. Amino acids: CASSPHVQRGVHTQYF.

Comment on this clonotype: This may stem from a read error, because a much larger clone lies one nucleotide away. V is TRBV10-3 and J is TRBJ2-5; D unresolved. This CDR3 is built from 12 residues. V lost 8 bases to trimming and J lost 11 bases, with 18 bases between them. Looked up from germline, CDR1 is ENHRY and CDR2 is SYGVKD. The CDR3 coding sequence is TGTGCCATCTTAGTCCCTCCCAATGAGCAGTACTTC. Protein product: CAILVPPNEQYF.

In regard to this clonotype: The junction shows a germline mismatch at one end, possibly a read error. This chain joins TRBV6-1 and TRBJ2-1; D tentatively reads TRBD1 or TRBD2 (5 bases each). Germline lookup yields CDR1 MNHNS and CDR2 SASEGT. The CDR3 is 18 residues long. The CDR3, as DNA: TGTGCCGGCAGTATCCGGGACCCGGTTACAAAACCCTACAATGAGCAGTTCTTC. It yields the protein CAGSIRDPVTKPYNEQFF.

The rearrangement links TRBV20-1 to TRBJ1-1, with D perhaps TRBD1 (5 bases). Deletions cut 1 base from V and 10 bases from J, with 13 bases between. The CDR3 spans 12 residues. Germline V gene sequence: CDR1 DFQATT, CDR2 SNEGSKA (reference sequence). Here the CDR3 reads CSARAGANGAFF. The CDR3, as DNA: TGCAGTGCTAGAGCCGGGGCTAATGGAGCTTTCTTT.

The chain couples TRBV9 to TRBJ2-5, with TRBD2 as a possible D gene (6 bases). Deletions cut 4 bases from V and 5 bases from J, with 18 bases between. Germline V lookup: CDR1 SGDLS, CDR2 YYNGEE. The CDR3 is made up of 15 amino acids. The CDR3: CASSLSGGVGETQYF. Here the CDR3 DNA reads TGTGCCAGCAGCCTCAGCGGAGGGGTCGGGGAGACCCAGTACTTC.

This clonotype was counted only a few times. The V call is TRBV27, the J call TRBJ1-2; the match to TRBD1 covers 11 bases. Germline V gene lookup returns CDR1 MNHEY and CDR2 SMNVEV (reference sequence). This CDR3 is 14 amino acids long. V dropped 5 bases and J dropped 8; count of bases not matched to a gene: 7. The CDR3 DNA is TGTGCCAGCAGTACCACCGGGACAGGGGGAGGCTACACCTTC. Amino acid sequence: CASSTTGTGGGYTF.

There are a few counts of this clonotype. A junction end diverges from the germline sequence, so it may reflect a read error. This chain joins TRBV5-1 and TRBJ2-1; possible D gene TRBD2, 5 bases. CDR1 and CDR2 from the germline V gene are SGHRS and YFSETQ. This CDR3 comprises 17 residues. CDR3 loop: CASSFLSAFPGYNEQFF. CDR3 DNA: TGCGCCAGCAGCTTCCTTAGCGCCTTCCCCGGGTACAATGAACAGTTCTTC.

The chain employs TRBV20-1 and TRBJ2-5; 10 nucleotides match TRBD2. CDR3 length equals 16 residues. Germline V CDR1 and CDR2: DFQATT, SNEGSKA (reference sequence). Losses at the gene ends were 5 bases for V and 1 base for J; bases not matched to a gene: 10. The CDR3: CSAVPFSGGPQETQYF. The CDR3 nucleotides read TGCAGTGCTGTACCCTTTAGCGGGGGGCCCCAAGAGACCCAGTACTTC.

This chain uses TRBV6-5 with TRBJ1-1; 9 positions match TRBD1. The CDR3 consists of 17 residues. The V gene end was trimmed by 2 bases and the J gene end by 0 bases; junction bases not matched to a gene: 7. In germline, CDR1 is MNHEY, CDR2 SVGAGI. This CDR3 is CASSYTDRGTMNTEAFF. As DNA, the CDR3 is TGTGCCAGCAGTTACACAGACAGGGGGACCATGAACACTGAAGCTTTCTTT.

This clonotype was found once. The genes are TRBV6-6 and TRBJ1-6; D unresolved. Trimming took 7 bases from V and 7 from J, leaving 23 bases between them. This CDR3 is 17 amino acids long. Per germline, CDR1 MNHNY and CDR2 SVGAGI (reference sequence). The CDR3 bases are TGTGCCAGCACCCGTATTGGAACGAGCACACGGAATTCACCCCTCCACTTT. This gives the protein CASTRIGTSTRNSPLHF.

This clonotype was counted between two and nine times. V usage is TRBV7-9 and J usage is TRBJ2-1; D is unclear. Between the trimmed V and J ends, which lost 4 bases and 4 bases, there was a span of 17 bases. CDR3 length equals 16 residues. Germline values: CDR1 SEHNR, CDR2 FQNEAQ (reference sequence). In DNA form, the CDR3 reads TGTGCCAGCAGCTACGAGGTCGGAGCCCCATACAATGAGCAGTTCTTC. Protein: CASSYEVGAPYNEQFF.

V is TRBV6-1 and J is TRBJ1-1; D is ambiguous. V was clipped by 7 bases and J by 1 base, with 4 bases between them. Per the germline V gene, CDR1 is MNHNS and CDR2 is SASEGT. This CDR3 comprises 11 residues. CDR3 residues: CASMANTEAFF. The CDR3 DNA follows: TGTGCCAGCATGGCGAACACTGAAGCTTTCTTT.

The chain combines TRBV6-2 or TRBV6-3 with TRBJ2-7; 8 bases are shared with TRBD1. Germline trimming cut 10 bases from V and 3 bases from J; bases unmatched to any gene: 8. This CDR3 has 13 amino acids. Germline V gene sequence: CDR1 MNHEY, CDR2 SVGEGT. CDR3 nucleotides: TGTGCCACCGACCCGACAGGGGACTACGAGCAGTACTTC. Protein: CATDPTGDYEQYF.

This chain uses TRBV20-1 with TRBJ1-4, with 7 positions matching TRBD1. The CDR3 is 15 amino acids. The germline gives CDR1 DFQATT, CDR2 SNEGSKA (reference sequence). J was trimmed by 8 bases and V by 0 bases; bases with no gene match: 9. CDR3 sequence reads: CSARDHTGAGEKLFF. The CDR3 DNA follows: TGCAGTGCTAGAGATCATACAGGGGCAGGGGAAAAACTGTTTTTT.

The chain employs TRBV2 and TRBJ1-1; 8 nucleotides align to TRBD1. CDR1 and CDR2 (germline): SNHLY, FYNNEI. The V segment lost 7 bases and the J segment 5 bases; nucleotides outside the gene matches: 6. The CDR3 contains 13 residues. The CDR3 nucleotides are TGTGCCAGCACCAGGACAGGGTGGACTGAAGCTTTCTTT. Amino acid sequence: CASTRTGWTEAFF.

The chain combines TRBV4-3 with TRBJ2-1, with unresolved D. Germline CDR1 and CDR2: LGHNA and YSLEER. The CDR3 covers 16 residues. V lost 1 base to trimming and J lost 2 bases, with 12 bases between them. Written as DNA, the CDR3 is TGCGCCAGCAGCCAAGTGGGCCTTAGCCCCTACAATGAGCAGTTCTTC. Translating it yields CASSQVGLSPYNEQFF.

V gene TRBV9 combines with J gene TRBJ2-7; the D gene could be TRBD1 or TRBD2 (6 bases each). The tail of the sequence fits TRBJ2-5 better, so the J call may be wrong. The CDR3 consists of 17 residues. Germline V gene lookup returns CDR1 SGDLS and CDR2 YYNGEE. CDR3 protein: CASSVGSQGGFAETQYF. CDR3 in DNA: TGTGCCAGCAGCGTAGGGAGCCAAGGGGGGTTTGCAGAGACCCAGTACTTC.

V usage is TRBV7-2 and J usage is TRBJ2-7; 7 bases are a match to TRBD1. This CDR3 contains 19 residues. J lost 0 bases, V lost 4 bases, and 18 bases had no gene match. CDR1 and CDR2 from the germline V gene are SGHTA and FQGNSA. This CDR3 is CASSYTGTANAVSSYEQYF. The CDR3 bases are TGTGCCAGCAGCTATACCGGGACAGCGAACGCCGTAAGCTCCTACGAGCAGTACTTC.

This chain connects TRBV3-1 to TRBJ2-5; unclear D gene. Germline-derived CDR1 and CDR2 are LGHDT and YNNKEL (reference sequence). Trimming removed 5 bases from V and 11 bases from J, with 18 bases in between. The CDR3 covers 13 residues. CDR3 nucleotide sequence: TGTGCCAGCAGCTCCTTGCTAGTTTATGAGCAGTACTTC. Its protein is CASSSLLVYEQYF.

The genes are TRBV6-2 or TRBV6-3 and TRBJ2-2; 10 bases fit TRBD2. V was clipped by 8 bases and J by 1 base; unmatched bases: 10. The CDR3 sequence is 17 residues long. Germline-derived CDR1 and CDR2 are MNHEY and SVGEGT. The CDR3 DNA reads as TGTGCCAGCTCCCGACCGGGACTAGCGAGGAACACCGGGGAGCTGTTTTTT. Protein product: CASSRPGLARNTGELFF.

The table lists this clonotype with many counts. The V gene is TRBV6-5, the J gene TRBJ2-1, with 7 bases that match TRBD2. The CDR3 covers 15 residues. After removal of 6 bases from V and 1 base from J, the junction contained 6 bases not matched to a gene. Per the germline V gene, CDR1 is MNHEY and CDR2 is SVGAGI. DNA of the CDR3: TGTGCCAGCAGCTTATCCGGGAGGTCCTACAATGAGCAGTTCTTC. Protein sequence: CASSLSGRSYNEQFF.

This clonotype showed up just a few times. V gene TRBV4-1 combines with J gene TRBJ1-1; D call uncertain. Trimming stripped 1 base from V and 2 bases from J, with 8 bases between. The CDR3 consists of 14 residues. Germline CDR1 and CDR2: MGHRA and YSYEKL. In DNA, the CDR3 is TGCGCCAGCAGCCAAGTGGGCAGAAACACTGAAGCTTTCTTT. Protein sequence: CASSQVGRNTEAFF.

This clonotype was observed a handful of times. The chain is built from TRBV20-1 and TRBJ2-3, with 8 bases identical to TRBD2. V shed 2 bases, J shed 5 bases, and the junction held 27 bases outside the gene matches. This CDR3 is built from 21 residues. In germline, CDR1 is DFQATT, CDR2 SNEGSKA (reference sequence). The CDR3 nucleotides read TGCAGTGCTAGACCCACCGGAAACACCCGCTTGGCTAGCGGGTTAGGAGATACGCAGTATTTT. Translated: CSARPTGNTRLASGLGDTQYF.

The chain carries TRBV10-3 and TRBJ1-6; possible D gene TRBD1, 5 bases. Trimming took off 0 bases at V and 9 bases at J, with 12 bases between the two ends. Germline CDR1 ENHRY, CDR2 SYGVKD. The CDR3 totals 15 residues. In DNA form, the CDR3 reads TGTGCCATCAGTGAGTCGTCTACGGGGGGTTCACCCCTCCACTTT. This codes for CAISESSTGGSPLHF.

The V call is TRBV7-9, the J call TRBJ1-6; the D is unclear. The CDR3 sequence is 14 residues long. V shed 4 bases and J shed 5 bases, with 9 bases lying between them. Germline V gives CDR1 SEHNR, CDR2 FQNEAQ (reference sequence). CDR3 nucleotides: TGTGCCAGCAGCTCTCTAGAGGATAATTCACCCCTCCACTTT. Translated: CASSSLEDNSPLHF.

This clonotype has at least ten counts. A much larger clone lies one base from this, so it may be a read error. V gene TRBV11-2 combines with J gene TRBJ2-5, with a weak D call TRBD1 (6 bases). The CDR3 contains 15 residues. Germline V gene data show CDR1 as SGHAT and CDR2 as FQNNGV. The V end was cut by 0 bases, the J end by 1 base, with 9 bases between. DNA for the CDR3: TGTGCCAGCAGCTTAGATGGGGGCCCCCAAGAGACCCAGTACTTC. Translating it yields CASSLDGGPQETQYF.